Sequencing of this T cell receptor (beta chain) was carried out in a study of T cell responses to AZD1222 COVID-19 vaccine. Turning to the study itself: Some second doses came at about 4 weeks and others at about 12 weeks; these were pooled.

Notes on the study in general: In all cases, repertoires were sampled only after the peak T cell response. The donor cohort was predominantly white British with a female majority, and clonal diversity may have been underestimated.

Trimming removed 3 bases at V and 4 bases at J, with 6 bases between. Germline CDR1 MDHEN, CDR2 SYDVKM. The CDR3 sequence is 12 residues long. Method: immunoSEQ multiplex PCR; TCRdb's copy keeps in-frame clones and lacks some. The repertoire has approximately 82,000 clones, roughly nine tenths of them found once; the top ten carry around 4.9%. On this clone: Its antigen is as yet unknown.

The source is an adult in good health. The chain recombines TRBV28 with TRBJ1-2; D remains ambiguous. Sequencing was performed on peripheral blood, taken on day 0 of AZD1222 vaccination. This chain's CDR3 is CASSLGFYGYTF. Here the CDR3 DNA reads TGTGCCAGCAGTTTGGGGTTCTATGGCTACACCTTC.